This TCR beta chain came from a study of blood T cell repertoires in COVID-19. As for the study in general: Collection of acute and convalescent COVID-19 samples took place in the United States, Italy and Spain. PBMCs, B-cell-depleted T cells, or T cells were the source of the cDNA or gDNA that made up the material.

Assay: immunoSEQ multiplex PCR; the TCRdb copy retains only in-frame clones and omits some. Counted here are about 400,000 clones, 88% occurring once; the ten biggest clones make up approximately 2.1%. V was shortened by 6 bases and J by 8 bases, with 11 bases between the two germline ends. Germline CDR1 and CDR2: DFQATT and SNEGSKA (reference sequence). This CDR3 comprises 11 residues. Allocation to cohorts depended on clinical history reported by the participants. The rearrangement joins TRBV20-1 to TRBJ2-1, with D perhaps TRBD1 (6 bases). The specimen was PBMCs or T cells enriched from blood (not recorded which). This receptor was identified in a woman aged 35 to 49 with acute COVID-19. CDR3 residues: CSARDNHEQFF. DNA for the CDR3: TGCAGTGCAAGGGACAATCATGAGCAGTTCTTC.